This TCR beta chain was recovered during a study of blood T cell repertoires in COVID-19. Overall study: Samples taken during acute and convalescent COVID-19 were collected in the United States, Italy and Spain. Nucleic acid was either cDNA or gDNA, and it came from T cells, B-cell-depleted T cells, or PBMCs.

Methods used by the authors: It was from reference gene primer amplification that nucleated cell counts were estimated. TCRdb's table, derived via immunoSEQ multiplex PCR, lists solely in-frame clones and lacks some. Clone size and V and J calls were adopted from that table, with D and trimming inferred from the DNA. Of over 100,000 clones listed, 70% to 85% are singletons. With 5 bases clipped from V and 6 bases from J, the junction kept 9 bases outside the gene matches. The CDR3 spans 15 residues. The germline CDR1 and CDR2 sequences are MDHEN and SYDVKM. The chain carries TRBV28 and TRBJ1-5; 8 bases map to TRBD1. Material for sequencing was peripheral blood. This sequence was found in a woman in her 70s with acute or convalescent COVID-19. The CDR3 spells CASSQTDRDGQPQHF. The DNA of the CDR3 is TGTGCCAGCAGTCAAACGGACAGGGACGGTCAGCCCCAGCATTTT.